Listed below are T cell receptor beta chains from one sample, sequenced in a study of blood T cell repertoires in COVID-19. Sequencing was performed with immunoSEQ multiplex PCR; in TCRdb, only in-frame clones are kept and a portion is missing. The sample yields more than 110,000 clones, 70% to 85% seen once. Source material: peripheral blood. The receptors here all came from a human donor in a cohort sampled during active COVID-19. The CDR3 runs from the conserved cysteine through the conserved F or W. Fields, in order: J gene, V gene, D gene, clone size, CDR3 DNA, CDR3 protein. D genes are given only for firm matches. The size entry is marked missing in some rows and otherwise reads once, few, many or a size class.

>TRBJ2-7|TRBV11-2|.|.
TGTGCCAGCAGCTTCGGGGGTACGAACGAGCAGTACTTC
CASSFGGTNEQYF
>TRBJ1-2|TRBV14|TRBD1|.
TGTGCCAGCAGCCAAAGGACGACAGGGACCTATGGCTACACCTTC
CASSQRTTGTYGYTF
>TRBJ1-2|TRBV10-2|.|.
TGCGCCAGCAGGGCAACAGGGTATGGCTACACCTTC
CASRATGYGYTF
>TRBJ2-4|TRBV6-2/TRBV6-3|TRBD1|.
TGTGCCAGCAGCCAGGGGGCCTCAAACATTCAGTACTTC
CASSQGASNIQYF
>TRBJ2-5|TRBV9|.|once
TGTGCCAGCAGCCCTAGCCCGACGGGGGAGACCCAGTACTTC
CASSPSPTGETQYF
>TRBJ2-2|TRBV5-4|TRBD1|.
TGTGCCAGCAGCTCACCCCGGGACAGGGGGCGCAGGACCGGGGAGCTGTTTTTT
CASSSPRDRGRRTGELFF
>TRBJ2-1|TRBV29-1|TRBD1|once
TGCAGCGTTGGTTCTGGGACAGGGGTTTCCCATGAGCAGTTCTTC
CSVGSGTGVSHEQFF
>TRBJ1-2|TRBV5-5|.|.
TGTGCCAGCAGCTTGGGGGGCGAGTCAGCTAACTATGGCTACACCTTC
CASSLGGESANYGYTF
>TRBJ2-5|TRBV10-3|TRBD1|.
TGTGCCATCAGCCGGGACAGGCAAGAGACCCAGTACTTC
CAISRDRQETQYF
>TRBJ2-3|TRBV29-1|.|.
TGCAGCGCGTTAGACAGCCTCAGCACAGATACGCAGTATTTT
CSALDSLSTDTQYF
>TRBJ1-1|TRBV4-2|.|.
TGTGCCAGCAGCCGAGACAGAAACACTGAAGCTTTCTTT
CASSRDRNTEAFF
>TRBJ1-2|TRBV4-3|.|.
TGCGCCAGCAGCCAAGACCCTCAGGGGACCTATGGCTACACCTTC
CASSQDPQGTYGYTF
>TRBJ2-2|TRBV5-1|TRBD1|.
TGCGCCAGCAGCTTACGGACAGGGGCGAACACCGGGGAGCTGTTTTTT
CASSLRTGANTGELFF
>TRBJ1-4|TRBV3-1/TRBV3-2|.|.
TGTGCCAGCAGCCCTCCGGCGGAGGAGGAAAAACTGTTTTTT
CASSPPAEEEKLFF
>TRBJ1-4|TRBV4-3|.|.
TGCGCCAGCAGCCAAGATCGGGAAAAACTGTTTTTT
CASSQDREKLFF
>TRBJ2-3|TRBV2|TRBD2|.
TGTGCCTCCCAGCGGGGGGGCCGCCTCGGCACAGATACGCAGTATTTT
CASQRGGRLGTDTQYF
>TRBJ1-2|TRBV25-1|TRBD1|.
TGTGCCAGCAGTCGGGACAGGGGTTACGGCTACACCTTC
CASSRDRGYGYTF
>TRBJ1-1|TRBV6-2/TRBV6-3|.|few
TGTGCCAGCAGTTTTGGGGAGGCAGCGAACACTGAAGCTTTCTTT
CASSFGEAANTEAFF
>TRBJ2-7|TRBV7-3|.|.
TGTGCCAGCAGCTACGGAGGATACTCCTACGAGCAGTACTTC
CASSYGGYSYEQYF
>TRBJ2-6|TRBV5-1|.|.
TGCGCCAGCAGCCCCCCGCTTCGGTCTGGGGCCAACGTCCTGACTTTC
CASSPPLRSGANVLTF
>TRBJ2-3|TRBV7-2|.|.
TGTGCCAGCAGCCGCGATGGCGGAAACACAGATACGCAGTATTTT
CASSRDGGNTDTQYF
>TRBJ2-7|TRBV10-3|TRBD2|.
TGTTCAACTAGCGCCACCTACGAGCAGTACTTC
CSTSATYEQYF
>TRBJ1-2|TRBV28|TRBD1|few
TGTGCCAGCAGGGGACAGGGTAATGGCTACACCTTC
CASRGQGNGYTF
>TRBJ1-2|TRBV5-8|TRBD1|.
TGTGCCAGCAGCTTAGATCCAGGACAGGGGGCATATGGCTACACCTTC
CASSLDPGQGAYGYTF
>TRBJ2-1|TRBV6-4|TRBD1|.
TGTGCCAGCAGTCCGGACAGGGGTACCTACAATGAGCAGTTCTTC
CASSPDRGTYNEQFF
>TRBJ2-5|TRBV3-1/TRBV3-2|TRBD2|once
TGTGCCAGCAGCCCACAAATGAGCGGGGGTGGGGAGACCCAGTACTTC
CASSPQMSGGGETQYF
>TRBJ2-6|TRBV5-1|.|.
TGCGCCAGTCGCTCTGGGGCCAACGTCCTGACTTTC
CASRSGANVLTF
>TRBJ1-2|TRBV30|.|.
TGTGCCTGGGCCCGACAGAGCTATGGCTACACCTTC
CAWARQSYGYTF
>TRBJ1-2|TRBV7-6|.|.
TGTGCCAGCAGCTTAGGGGCGGGTTCTATGAATGGCTACACCTTC
CASSLGAGSMNGYTF
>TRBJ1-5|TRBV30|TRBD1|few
TGTGCCTGGACCCCAAAGGGACAGGGGGCGAGTCAGCCCCAGCATTTT
CAWTPKGQGASQPQHF
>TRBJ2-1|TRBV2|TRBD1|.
TGTGCCAGCAGACCCGGGACAGGGGACGCCTCGCGGTTCTTC
CASRPGTGDASRFF
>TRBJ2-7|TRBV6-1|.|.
TGTGCCAGCAGTGAAACGGGTGAGCAGTACTTC
CASSETGEQYF
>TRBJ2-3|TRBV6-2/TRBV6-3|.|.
TGTGCCAGCAGTTACAACATTGGTGGGGGGGCAGGCACAGATACGCAGTATTTT
CASSYNIGGGAGTDTQYF
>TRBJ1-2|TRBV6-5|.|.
TGTGCCACACGGGAGGGCGGAAGCTATGGCTACACCTTC
CATREGGSYGYTF
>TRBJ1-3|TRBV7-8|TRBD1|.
TGTGCCAGCAGCTTAACCGACAGGGATGGAAACACCATATATTTT
CASSLTDRDGNTIYF
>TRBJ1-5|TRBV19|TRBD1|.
TGTGCCAGCTCCGGCCCCCGGGCAGGGGGCTATCAGCCCCAGCATTTT
CASSGPRAGGYQPQHF
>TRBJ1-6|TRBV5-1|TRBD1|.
TGCGCCAGCAGCCCGGGACAGGCTAATTCACCCCTCCACTTT
CASSPGQANSPLHF
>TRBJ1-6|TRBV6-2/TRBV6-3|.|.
TGTGCCAGCAGTTACCGGCAGGGGCTCTCACCCCTCCACTTT
CASSYRQGLSPLHF
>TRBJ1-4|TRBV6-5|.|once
TGTGCCAGCAGTTACGGTGGGACTGAACGGCAAAAACTGTTTTTT
CASSYGGTERQKLFF
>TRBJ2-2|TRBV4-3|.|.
TGCGCCAGCAGCCAAGCTTGGGGCGCCGGGGAGCTGTTTTTT
CASSQAWGAGELFF
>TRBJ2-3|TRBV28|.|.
TGTGCCAGCAGTGGTAGAGCAGATACGCAGTATTTT
CASSGRADTQYF
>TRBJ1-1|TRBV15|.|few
TGTGCCACCGGACTTTCCATGAACACTGAAGCTTTCTTT
CATGLSMNTEAFF
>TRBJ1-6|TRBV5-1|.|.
TGCGCCAGCAGCCTGGGGCAGAATAATTCACCCCTCCACTTT
CASSLGQNNSPLHF
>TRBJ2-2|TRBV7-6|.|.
TGTGCCAGCAGCCCACTTAACACCGGGGAGCTGTTTTTT
CASSPLNTGELFF
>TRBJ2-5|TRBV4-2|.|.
TGTGCCAGCAGCCAAGGTGTAGGTCGGGGGAGGAGGGAGACCCAGTACTTC
CASSQGVGRGRRETQYF
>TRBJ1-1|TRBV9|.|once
TGTGCCAGCAGCGTAGATATTTTTACTGAAGCTTTCTTT
CASSVDIFTEAFF
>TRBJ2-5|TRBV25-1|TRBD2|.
TGTGCCAGCAGTGAATTCGGCGGGGGGGCGGAGACCCAGTACTTC
CASSEFGGGAETQYF
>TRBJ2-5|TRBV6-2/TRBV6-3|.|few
TGTGCCAGCAGTTACTCGCGGCTTCCCCAAGAGACCCAGTACTTC
CASSYSRLPQETQYF
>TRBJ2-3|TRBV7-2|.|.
TGTGCCAGCAGCTTAGGACTCTCGAGAGTAGTCGATACGCAGTATTTT
CASSLGLSRVVDTQYF
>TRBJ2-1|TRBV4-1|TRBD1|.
TGCGCCAGCAGCCAACCGGACAGGGGGCGCCGGAATGAGCAGTTCTTC
CASSQPDRGRRNEQFF
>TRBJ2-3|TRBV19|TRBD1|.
TGTGCCAGTAGTACGCGGACAGGAGCTAGCACAGATACGCAGTATTTT
CASSTRTGASTDTQYF
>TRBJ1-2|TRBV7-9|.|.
TGTGCCAGCATGGCAGGAGGCTTGTTTTATGGCTACACCTTC
CASMAGGLFYGYTF
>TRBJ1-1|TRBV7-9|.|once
TGTGCCAGCAGCTTCATGAGGGTGAACACTGAAGCTTTCTTT
CASSFMRVNTEAFF
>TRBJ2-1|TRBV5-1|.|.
TGCGCCAGCAGCCAAAGGGACTTCAATGAGCAGTTCTTC
CASSQRDFNEQFF
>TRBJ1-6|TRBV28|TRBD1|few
TGTGCCAGCAGTTTGACAGGGGGCGCGGATAATTCACCCCTCCACTTT
CASSLTGGADNSPLHF